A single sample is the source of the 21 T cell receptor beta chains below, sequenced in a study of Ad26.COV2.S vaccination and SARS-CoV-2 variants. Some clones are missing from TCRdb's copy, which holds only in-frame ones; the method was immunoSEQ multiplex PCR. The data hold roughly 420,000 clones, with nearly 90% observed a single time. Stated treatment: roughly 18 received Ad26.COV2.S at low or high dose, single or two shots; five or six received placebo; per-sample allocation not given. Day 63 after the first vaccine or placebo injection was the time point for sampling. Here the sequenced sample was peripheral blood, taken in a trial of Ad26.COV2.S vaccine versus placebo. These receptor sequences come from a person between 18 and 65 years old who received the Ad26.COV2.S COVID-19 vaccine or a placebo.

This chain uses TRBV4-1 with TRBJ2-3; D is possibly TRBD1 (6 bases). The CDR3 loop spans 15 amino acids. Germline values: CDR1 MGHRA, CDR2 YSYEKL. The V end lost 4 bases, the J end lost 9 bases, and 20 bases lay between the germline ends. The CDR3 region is CASSPPSGAPRTQYF. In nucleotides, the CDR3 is TGCGCCAGCAGCCCCCCTTCAGGGGCCCCCCGAACGCAGTATTTT.

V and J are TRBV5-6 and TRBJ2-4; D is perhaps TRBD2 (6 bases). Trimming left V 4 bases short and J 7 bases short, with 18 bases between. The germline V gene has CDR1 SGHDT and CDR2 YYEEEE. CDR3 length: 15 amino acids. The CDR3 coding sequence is TGTGCCAGCAGCACGGGAGTAGTAGTTCGGAACATTCAGTACTTC. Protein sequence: CASSTGVVVRNIQYF.

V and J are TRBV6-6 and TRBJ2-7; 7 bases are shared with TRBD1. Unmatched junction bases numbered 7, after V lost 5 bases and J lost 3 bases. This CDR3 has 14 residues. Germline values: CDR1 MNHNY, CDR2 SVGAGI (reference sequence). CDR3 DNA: TGTGCCAGCAGTCGATCGACAGGGATCTACGAGCAGTACTTC. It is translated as CASSRSTGIYEQYF.

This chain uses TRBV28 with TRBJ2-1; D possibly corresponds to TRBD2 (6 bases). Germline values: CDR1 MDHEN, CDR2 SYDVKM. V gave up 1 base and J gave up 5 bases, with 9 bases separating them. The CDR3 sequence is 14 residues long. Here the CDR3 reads CASSLSGGNNEQFF. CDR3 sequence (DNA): TGTGCCAGCAGTTTATCCGGGGGAAACAATGAGCAGTTCTTC. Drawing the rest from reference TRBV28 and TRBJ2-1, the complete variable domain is DVKVTQSSRYLVKRTGEKVFLECVQDMDHENMFWYRQDPGLGLRLIYFSYDVKMKEKGDIPEGYSVSREKKERFSLILESASTNQTSMYLCASSLSGGNNEQFFGPGTRLTVL.

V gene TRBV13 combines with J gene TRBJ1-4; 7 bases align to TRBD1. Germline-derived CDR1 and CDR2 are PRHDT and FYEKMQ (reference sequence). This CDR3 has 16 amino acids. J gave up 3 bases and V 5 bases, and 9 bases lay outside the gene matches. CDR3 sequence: CASSQGRGTSNEKLFF. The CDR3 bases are TGTGCCAGCAGCCAGGGCAGGGGGACGTCTAATGAAAAACTGTTTTTT.

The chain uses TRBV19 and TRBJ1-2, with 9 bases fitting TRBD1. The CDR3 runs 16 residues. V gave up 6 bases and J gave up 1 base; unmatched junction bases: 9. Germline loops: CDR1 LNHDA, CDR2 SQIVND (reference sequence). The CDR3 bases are TGTGCCAGTAGAGGACAGGGGCGTTTTGATAACTATGGCTACACCTTC. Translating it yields CASRGQGRFDNYGYTF.

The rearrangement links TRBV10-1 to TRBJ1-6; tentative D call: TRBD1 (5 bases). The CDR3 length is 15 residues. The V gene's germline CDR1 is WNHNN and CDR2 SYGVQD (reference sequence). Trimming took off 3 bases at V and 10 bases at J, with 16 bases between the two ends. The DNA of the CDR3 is TGCGCCAGCAGTGATCTGGTAGCAGGGAGATCACCCCTCCACTTT. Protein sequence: CASSDLVAGRSPLHF.

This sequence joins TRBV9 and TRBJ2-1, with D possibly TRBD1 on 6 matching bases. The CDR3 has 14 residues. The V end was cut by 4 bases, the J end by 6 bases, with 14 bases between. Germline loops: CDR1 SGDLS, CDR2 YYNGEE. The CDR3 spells CASSRDIARNEQFF. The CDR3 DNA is TGTGCCAGCAGCCGGGACATAGCCCGCAATGAGCAGTTCTTC.

The CDR3 DNA follows: TGCGCCAGCAGCCAAGATGCCAGGGGGACCACTGAAGCTTTCTTT. Its translation is CASSQDARGTTEAFF. The chain carries TRBV4-1 and TRBJ1-1; 7 bases match TRBD1. The germline V gene encodes CDR1 MGHRA and CDR2 YSYEKL. V dropped 0 bases and J dropped 4; count of bases not matched to a gene: 5. This CDR3 region has 15 residues.

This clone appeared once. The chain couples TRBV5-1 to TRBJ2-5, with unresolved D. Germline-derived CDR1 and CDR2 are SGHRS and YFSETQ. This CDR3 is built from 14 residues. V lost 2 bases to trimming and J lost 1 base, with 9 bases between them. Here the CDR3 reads CASSFSGPQETQYF. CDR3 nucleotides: TGCGCCAGCAGCTTTTCAGGTCCCCAAGAGACCCAGTACTTC.

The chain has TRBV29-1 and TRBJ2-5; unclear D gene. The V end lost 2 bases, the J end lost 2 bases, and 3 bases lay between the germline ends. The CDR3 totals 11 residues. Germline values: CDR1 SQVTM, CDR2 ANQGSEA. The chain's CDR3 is CSVEIQETQYF. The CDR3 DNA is TGCAGCGTTGAAATACAAGAGACCCAGTACTTC. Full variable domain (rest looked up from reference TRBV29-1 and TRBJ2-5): SAVISQKPSRDICQRGTSLTIQCQVDSQVTMMFWYRQQPGQSLTLIATANQGSEATYESGFVIDKFPISRPNLTFSTLTVSNMSPEDSSIYLCSVEIQETQYFGPGTRLLVL.

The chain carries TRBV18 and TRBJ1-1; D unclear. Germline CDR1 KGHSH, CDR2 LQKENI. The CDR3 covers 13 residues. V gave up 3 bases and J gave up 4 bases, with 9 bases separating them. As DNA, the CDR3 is TGTGCCAGCTCACCGGACCGGACCACTGAAGCTTTCTTT. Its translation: CASSPDRTTEAFF.

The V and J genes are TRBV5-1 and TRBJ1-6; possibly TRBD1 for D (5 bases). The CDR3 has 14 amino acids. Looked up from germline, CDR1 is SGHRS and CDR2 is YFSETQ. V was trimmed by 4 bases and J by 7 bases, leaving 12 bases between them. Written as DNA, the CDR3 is TGCGCCAGCAGCATAGGGGTAGGAAATTCACCCCTCCACTTT. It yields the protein CASSIGVGNSPLHF.

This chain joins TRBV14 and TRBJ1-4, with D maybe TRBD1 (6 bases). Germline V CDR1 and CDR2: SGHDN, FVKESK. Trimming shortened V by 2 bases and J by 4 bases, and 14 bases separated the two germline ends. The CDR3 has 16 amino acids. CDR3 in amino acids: CASSQKSAGDNEKLFF. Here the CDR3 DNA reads TGTGCCAGCAGCCAAAAATCGGCAGGGGATAATGAAAAACTGTTTTTT.

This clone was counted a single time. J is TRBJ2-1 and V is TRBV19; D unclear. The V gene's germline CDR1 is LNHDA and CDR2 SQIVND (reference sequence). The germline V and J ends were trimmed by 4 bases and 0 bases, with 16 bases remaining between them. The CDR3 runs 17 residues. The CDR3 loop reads CASSKRQVMSSYNEQFF. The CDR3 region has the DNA TGTGCCAGTAGTAAGAGACAAGTAATGAGCTCCTACAATGAGCAGTTCTTC.

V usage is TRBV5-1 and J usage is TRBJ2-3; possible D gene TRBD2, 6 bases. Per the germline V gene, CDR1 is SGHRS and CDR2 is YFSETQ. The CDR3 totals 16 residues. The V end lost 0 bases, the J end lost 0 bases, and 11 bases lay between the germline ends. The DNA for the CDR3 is TGCGCCAGCAGCTTGGATCGGGGGAGAAGCACAGATACGCAGTATTTT. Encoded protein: CASSLDRGRSTDTQYF.

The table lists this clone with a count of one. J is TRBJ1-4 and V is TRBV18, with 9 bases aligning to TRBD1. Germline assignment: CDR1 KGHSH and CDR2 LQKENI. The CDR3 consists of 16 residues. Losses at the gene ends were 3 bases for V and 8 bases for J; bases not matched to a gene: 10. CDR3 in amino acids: CASSPRTGEPREKLFF. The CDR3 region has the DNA TGTGCCAGCTCACCGCGGACAGGGGAACCTCGGGAAAAACTGTTTTTT. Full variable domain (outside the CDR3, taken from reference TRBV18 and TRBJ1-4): NAGVMQNPRHLVRRRGQEARLRCSPMKGHSHVYWYRQLPEEGLKFMVYLQKENIIDESGMPKERFSAEFPKEGPSILRIQQVVRGDSAAYFCASSPRTGEPREKLFFGSGTQLSVL.

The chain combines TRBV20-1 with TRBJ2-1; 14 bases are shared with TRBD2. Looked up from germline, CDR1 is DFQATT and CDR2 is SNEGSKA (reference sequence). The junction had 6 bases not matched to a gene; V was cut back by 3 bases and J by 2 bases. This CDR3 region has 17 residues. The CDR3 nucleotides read TGCAGTGCTAGTGGGACTAGCGGGAGAGGCACCTACAATGAGCAGTTCTTC. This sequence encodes CSASGTSGRGTYNEQFF.

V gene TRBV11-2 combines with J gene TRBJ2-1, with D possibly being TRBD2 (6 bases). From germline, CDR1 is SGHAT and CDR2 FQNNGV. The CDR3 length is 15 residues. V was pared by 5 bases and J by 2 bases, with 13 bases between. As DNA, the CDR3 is TGTGCCAGCAGCATGGAGTGGGAGGCCTACAATGAGCAGTTCTTC. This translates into CASSMEWEAYNEQFF.

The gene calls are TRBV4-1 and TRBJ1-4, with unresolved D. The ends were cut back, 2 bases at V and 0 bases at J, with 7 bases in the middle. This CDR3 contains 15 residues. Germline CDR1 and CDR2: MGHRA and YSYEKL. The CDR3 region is CASSQRHATNEKLFF. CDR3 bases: TGCGCCAGCAGCCAACGTCATGCAACTAATGAAAAACTGTTTTTT.

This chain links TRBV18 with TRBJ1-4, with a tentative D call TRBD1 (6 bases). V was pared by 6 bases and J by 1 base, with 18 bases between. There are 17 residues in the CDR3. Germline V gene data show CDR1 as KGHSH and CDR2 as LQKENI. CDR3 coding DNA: TGTGCCAGCTCCCCGATCGCGGGGGGCATAACTAATGAAAAACTGTTTTTT. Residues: CASSPIAGGITNEKLFF. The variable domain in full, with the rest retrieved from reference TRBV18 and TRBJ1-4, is NAGVMQNPRHLVRRRGQEARLRCSPMKGHSHVYWYRQLPEEGLKFMVYLQKENIIDESGMPKERFSAEFPKEGPSILRIQQVVRGDSAAYFCASSPIAGGITNEKLFFGSGTQLSVL.